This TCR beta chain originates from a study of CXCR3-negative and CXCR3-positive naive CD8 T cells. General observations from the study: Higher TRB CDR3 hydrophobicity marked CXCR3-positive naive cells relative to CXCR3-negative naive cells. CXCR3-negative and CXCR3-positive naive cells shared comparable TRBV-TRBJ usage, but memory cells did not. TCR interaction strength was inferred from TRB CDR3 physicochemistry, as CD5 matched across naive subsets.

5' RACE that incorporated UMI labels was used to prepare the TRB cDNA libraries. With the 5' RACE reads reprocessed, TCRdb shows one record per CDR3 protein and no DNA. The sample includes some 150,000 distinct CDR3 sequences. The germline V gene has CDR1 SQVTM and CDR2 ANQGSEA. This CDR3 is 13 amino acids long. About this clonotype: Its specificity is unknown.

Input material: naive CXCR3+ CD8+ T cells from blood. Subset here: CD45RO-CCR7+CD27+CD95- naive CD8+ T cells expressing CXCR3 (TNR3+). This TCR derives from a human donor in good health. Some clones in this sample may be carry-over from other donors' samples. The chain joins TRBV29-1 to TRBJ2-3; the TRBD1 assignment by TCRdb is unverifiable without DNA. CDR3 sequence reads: CSVQGADPDTQYF.